This passage covers 10 T cell receptor beta chains from one sample sequenced in a study of cytomegalovirus exposure and HLA in healthy donors. Clones were read by immunoSEQ multiplex PCR, and TCRdb kept only the in-frame ones, dropping some. The data hold about 73,000 clones, with approximately 95% observed a single time. The sample comprised PBMCs. The receptors here all came from a man aged 18 to 30 in good health and CMV-seronegative.

The chain uses TRBV9 and TRBJ1-4; 8 bases are shared with TRBD1. Germline CDR1 SGDLS, CDR2 YYNGEE. V trimming: 0 bases; J trimming: 0 bases; junction bases outside the gene matches: 7. This CDR3 has 18 residues. The CDR3 protein is CASSVDPGGLSTNEKLFF. The CDR3, as DNA: TGTGCCAGCAGCGTAGATCCAGGGGGCCTTTCAACTAATGAAAAACTGTTTTTT.

The table lists this clone with a count of one. This chain links TRBV7-3 with TRBJ2-1; no clear D gene. Trimming took off 0 bases at V and 0 bases at J, with 9 bases between the two ends. CDR3 length: 16 amino acids. Germline CDR1 is SGHTA and CDR2 is FQGTGA. The CDR3: CASSLTGSSSYNEQFF. CDR3 DNA: TGTGCCAGCAGCTTAACGGGCTCAAGCTCCTACAATGAGCAGTTCTTC.

The chain combines TRBV29-1 with TRBJ2-1, with 9 bases that match TRBD2. Trimming took 6 bases from V and 1 from J; bases not matched to a gene: 7. This CDR3 contains 15 residues. Per germline, CDR1 SQVTM and CDR2 ANQGSEA. The CDR3 nucleotides are TGCAGCGTCCCCAGACTAGCGGTGTCCTACAATGAGCAGTTCTTC. As protein: CSVPRLAVSYNEQFF.

This chain uses TRBV5-1 with TRBJ2-1; weak D call: TRBD1 (6 bases). V gave up 2 bases and J gave up 1 base, with 13 bases separating them. The CDR3 loop spans 16 amino acids. The germline CDR1 and CDR2 sequences are SGHRS and YFSETQ. The CDR3 nucleotides are TGCGCCAGCAGCTTATCCGGGACACAATCCTACAATGAGCAGTTCTTC. The encoded protein is CASSLSGTQSYNEQFF. The full variable domain, with the rest looked up from reference TRBV5-1 and TRBJ2-1, is KAGVTQTPRYLIKTRGQQVTLSCSPISGHRSVSWYQQTPGQGLQFLFEYFSETQRNKGNFPGRFSGRQFSNSRSEMNVSTLELGDSALYLCASSLSGTQSYNEQFFGPGTRLTVL.

The rearrangement links TRBV10-3 to TRBJ2-7; weak D call: TRBD1 (6 bases). The CDR3 is 15 amino acids. V lost 10 bases, J lost 5 bases, and 24 bases lay in between. The germline V gene has CDR1 ENHRY and CDR2 SYGVKD. CDR3 protein: CASAMDREGYDEQYF. As DNA, the CDR3 is TGTGCCAGCGCTATGGACAGAGAAGGATACGACGAGCAGTACTTC.

The chain couples TRBV4-3 to TRBJ1-2, with TRBD1 as a possible D gene (6 bases). Looked up from germline, CDR1 is LGHNA and CDR2 is YSLEER. The CDR3 covers 15 residues. V was shortened by 4 bases and J by 8 bases, with 20 bases between the two germline ends. The CDR3 nucleotides read TGCGCCAGCAGCCGAGCTTGGACAGATCTACGGGGCTACACCTTC. Protein sequence: CASSRAWTDLRGYTF.

V is TRBV29-1 and J is TRBJ1-4; D unclear. Germline loops: CDR1 SQVTM, CDR2 ANQGSEA. The CDR3 extends over 12 amino acids. Trimming stripped 3 bases from V and 8 bases from J, with 10 bases between. CDR3 residues: CSVDSDNEKLFF. The CDR3 DNA sequence: TGCAGCGTTGACTCAGACAACGAAAAACTGTTTTTT.

The rearrangement uses TRBV6-1 and TRBJ2-7; no reliable D call. The CDR3 contains 14 residues. With 3 bases removed from V and 4 bases from J, the gap between germline ends came to 13 bases. CDR1 and CDR2 (germline): MNHNS, SASEGT. The CDR3 DNA sequence: TGTGCCAGCAGTGAGGCAGGATTAATATACGAGCAGTACTTC. Residues: CASSEAGLIYEQYF.

DNA for the CDR3: TGCGCCAGCAGCTTCCGGGACAGTGCAAATAATGCGCTCGGTCAGCCCCAGCATTTT. Amino acids: CASSFRDSANNALGQPQHF. This chain connects TRBV5-1 to TRBJ1-5; 7 bases line up with TRBD1. The CDR3 has 19 amino acids. J gave up 6 bases and V 2 bases, and 20 bases lay outside the gene matches. CDR1 is SGHRS and CDR2 is YFSETQ in the germline V gene.

The count of this clone is one. The rearrangement uses TRBV6-1 and TRBJ1-1; the match to TRBD1 covers 10 bases. In germline, CDR1 is MNHNS, CDR2 SASEGT. Trimming took 8 bases from V and 1 from J; bases not matched to a gene: 4. This CDR3 region has 14 residues. This CDR3 is CASLDRGRNTEAFF. The CDR3 DNA is TGTGCCAGCCTTGACAGGGGGCGGAACACTGAAGCTTTCTTT.